This T cell receptor (beta chain) was sequenced in a study of cytomegalovirus exposure and HLA in healthy donors (dated by TCRdb to the late 2010s). Broadly, across the study: According to a later analysis, the 120 or so validation repertoires were produced on the same platform as the roughly 720 repertoires of the first cohort. To predict cytomegalovirus infection status, the study combined high-throughput TCR immunosequencing, statistical association of individual TCRs with disease status, and machine learning. Along with the approximately 650-subject first cohort, a separate validation cohort of about 110 different subjects was used. The aim of the study was to test whether cataloging public T cell receptors could identify signatures of past pathogen exposure.

CDR1 and CDR2 are drawn from the germline V gene (reference sequence): MNHEY, SMNVEV. CDR3 length: 15 amino acids, cysteine to phenylalanine. The kept DNA is CDR3 alone, 45 bases in frame from the first base. Unmatched junction bases come to 10, with V trimmed by 5 bases and J by 6 bases. The paper as a whole reports these results and caveats: According to the authors, the approach could potentially be generalized to other disease states and immunological phenotypes. A later analysis had no HLA typing for the validation cohort, so co-occurrence there was scored across all 110 or so repertoires. Most TCR sequences were observed very rarely across donors, whereas some public TCRs were present in many individuals. The classifier was reported to diagnose cytomegalovirus status with high specificity and sensitivity in both the original and validation cohorts. A later analysis found that TCRs clustered in the first cohort also tended to co-occur in the 130 or so validation repertoires, with approximately 93% of cluster scores above 0. In vitro tests confirmed that a few of the cytomegalovirus-associated TCR beta chains recognize cytomegalovirus antigens. In the study, 150 to 200 TCR beta chains were listed as associated with cytomegalovirus.

Regarding this clone: No cognate antigen has been identified for it. The record has no base qualities; no much larger clone is one base away.

The library was produced with the immunoSEQ multiplex PCR assay. In the authors' own workflow: A statistical classification framework was built for diagnosing cytomegalovirus status from the catalog of TCR beta chain sequences. The table comes from immuneACCESS by way of TCRdb, which keeps in-frame sequences with V and J called. Part of the clones is missing from these tables; in studies checked, under half for an unresolved V gene and the rest for unknown reasons. V, J and clone size derive from that table, while D and trimming were established from the DNA sequence. The sample table contains about 250,000 clones; only one count was recorded for roughly nine tenths of them. More than 10% of the sample is held by the ten biggest clonotypes. Donors formed part of the validation cohort, which comprised 120 subjects and was distinct from the first cohort of over 500 subjects.

The TCR comes from a man aged 18-30 years in good health and CMV-seropositive. Here the chain combines TRBV27 and TRBJ2-3; 8 nucleotides in the junction match TRBD1. The sequencing sample was made of PBMCs. The CDR3 reads as follows: CASSIGTGTMDTQYF. The nucleotides are TGTGCCAGCAGTATCGGGACAGGTACCATGGATACGCAGTATTTT.